This is a list of T cell receptor beta chains from one sample in a study of blood T cell repertoires in COVID-19. TCRdb keeps only in-frame clones here, not all; method: immunoSEQ multiplex PCR. The data hold about 40,000 clones, with roughly nine tenths observed a single time. Sequencing was carried out using peripheral blood. These receptors all stem from a man between 50 and 59 years old with active COVID-19. CDR3s include the opening cysteine and the closing phenylalanine or tryptophan. A D gene is named only where the DNA matches it firmly. Size values are once, few and many counts, or a class for expanded clones, and some rows have none.

v_call	j_call	clone_size	d_call	cdr3_nt	cdr3_aa
TRBV6-5	TRBJ1-2	NA	NA	TGTGCCAGCAGTTCCGACGCAGGGGTGTATGGCTACACCTTC	CASSSDAGVYGYTF
TRBV12-3/TRBV12-4	TRBJ2-1	NA	NA	TGTGCCAGCAGTTTATCGCAGTATGAGCAGTTCTTC	CASSLSQYEQFF
TRBV25-1	TRBJ1-2	NA	TRBD1	TGTGCCAGCAGTGGCAGGATACCGGGACAGAACCTTCGTTACACCTTC	CASSGRIPGQNLRYTF
TRBV27	TRBJ1-2	NA	NA	TGTGCCAGCAGCTTAACAGGGTCCTATGGCTACACCTTC	CASSLTGSYGYTF
TRBV4-1	TRBJ1-4	once	NA	TGCGCCAGCAGCCCTTTAGGGAGGGAAAAACTGTTTTTT	CASSPLGREKLFF
TRBV7-2	TRBJ2-2	once	TRBD2	TGTGCCAGCAGCGCCGGACTAGAGCGAAGGGAGCTGTTTTTT	CASSAGLERRELFF
TRBV11-2	TRBJ2-1	NA	NA	TGTGCCAGCAGCTTTAGCGCTGGCGAGCAGTTCTTC	CASSFSAGEQFF
TRBV5-1	TRBJ1-3	NA	TRBD1	TGCGCCAGCAGACGAGACCAGGGGGGAATGGGAAACACCATATATTTT	CASRRDQGGMGNTIYF
TRBV30	TRBJ1-4	NA	NA	TGTGCCTGGAGTCACGGTCGGGAAAAACTGTTTTTT	CAWSHGREKLFF
TRBV2	TRBJ2-1	NA	NA	TGTGCCAGCAGTCGAGGATTTGGAGGAGAGCAGTTCTTC	CASSRGFGGEQFF
TRBV11-1	TRBJ2-7	NA	NA	TGTGCCAGCAGCCAAAGCAGGGTCGGTGGATACGAGCAGTACTTC	CASSQSRVGGYEQYF
TRBV12-3/TRBV12-4	TRBJ1-1	NA	NA	TGTGCCAGCAGTACAGACAGTGACACTGAAGCTTTCTTT	CASSTDSDTEAFF
TRBV12-3/TRBV12-4	TRBJ1-5	NA	NA	TGTGCCAGCAGGAGTGATAGCAATCAGCCCCAGCATTTT	CASRSDSNQPQHF
TRBV7-2	TRBJ1-2	NA	NA	TGTGCCAGCAGCCCACACCAGGGGCGTGATGGCTACACCTTC	CASSPHQGRDGYTF
TRBV10-3	TRBJ2-3	few	TRBD2	TGTGCCATCAACGCCGGGAGCGGGGTTCGTGATACGCAGTATTTT	CAINAGSGVRDTQYF
TRBV28	TRBJ2-7	once	TRBD2	TGTGCCAGCGGGACTAGCGGGCTTCTGACCTACGAGCAGTACTTC	CASGTSGLLTYEQYF
TRBV6-2/TRBV6-3	TRBJ1-4	NA	TRBD1	TGTGCCAGCAGCCGCGGGACAGAGAATGAAAAACTGTTTTTT	CASSRGTENEKLFF
TRBV10-3	TRBJ2-1	NA	NA	TGTGCCATCAGAAAGACAGGCGCTAGCTCCTACAATGAGCAGTTCTTC	CAIRKTGASSYNEQFF
TRBV30	TRBJ2-1	NA	NA	TGTGCCTGGAGCCCCGGGGGGCCGGAGCAGTTCTTC	CAWSPGGPEQFF
TRBV18	TRBJ2-3	NA	NA	TGTGCCAGCTCACCATTTACCGGGACAAGCACAGATACGCAGTATTTT	CASSPFTGTSTDTQYF
TRBV2	TRBJ2-2	NA	NA	TGTGCCAGCAGGCCATTTAGGAGAGCTCCCGGGGAGCTGTTTTTT	CASRPFRRAPGELFF
TRBV3-1/TRBV3-2	TRBJ2-5	NA	TRBD2	TGTGCCAGCAGCCCACACCATTCAGCGGGAGTCGGGGAGACCCAGTACTTC	CASSPHHSAGVGETQYF
TRBV7-9	TRBJ2-1	once	TRBD2	TGTGCCAGCAGCTTGTGGATAGCGGGAGTATCCAATGAGCAGTTCTTC	CASSLWIAGVSNEQFF